A selection of T cell receptor beta chains follows, all from one sample in a study of shared clonotypes between healthy human individuals. Clones were read by immunoSEQ multiplex PCR, and TCRdb kept only the in-frame ones, dropping some. Of roughly 1,000,000 clones in the sample, more than 75% were seen once. The material sequenced was memory CD4+ T cells from PBMCs. All receptors come from a man between 18 and 35 years old in good health. Some clones in this sample may be carry-over from other donors' samples. CDR3s include the opening cysteine and the closing phenylalanine or tryptophan. Each record gives: clone size, J gene, D gene, V gene, CDR3 DNA, CDR3 protein. A D gene is named only where the DNA matches it firmly. Expanded clones are given a class, and other clones once, few, many or no size at all.

NA TRBJ2-2 NA TRBV9 TGTGCCAGCAGCGTGGGCGGGGTAGCTATCGGGGAGCTGTTTTTT CASSVGGVAIGELFF
NA TRBJ1-3 TRBD1 TRBV18 TGTGCCAGCTCACCCAGCCGGGACAGCTCTGGAAACACCATATATTTT CASSPSRDSSGNTIYF
NA TRBJ2-7 TRBD2 TRBV7-6 TGTGCCAGCAGCCGAGCCGGGACTAGCCTCTACGAGCAGTACTTC CASSRAGTSLYEQYF
NA TRBJ2-3 TRBD2 TRBV4-1 TGCGCCAGCAGCGCGATGACTAGCGGACTCACAGATACGCAGTATTTT CASSAMTSGLTDTQYF
few TRBJ2-7 TRBD1 TRBV7-2 TGTGCCAGCAGCGTCCAGGGGGACCGCGAGCAGTACTTC CASSVQGDREQYF
NA TRBJ2-7 TRBD2 TRBV9 TGTGCCAGCAGCGTAGGTGGGACTAGGAACTACGAGCAGTACTTC CASSVGGTRNYEQYF
NA TRBJ2-5 TRBD1 TRBV5-4 TGTGCCAGCAGCCCCCACGGGACAGGGAAAGAGACCCAGTACTTC CASSPHGTGKETQYF
NA TRBJ2-1 TRBD2 TRBV5-5 TGTGCCAGCAGCTTGGGGACTAGATTCGAGCAGTTCTTC CASSLGTRFEQFF
NA TRBJ1-2 NA TRBV28 TGTGCCAGCAGTTTAAACGAGTATGGCTACACCTTC CASSLNEYGYTF
NA TRBJ1-3 NA TRBV19 TGTGCCAGTATCCTTTTGGGGGTTTGTGGAAACACCATATATTTT CASILLGVCGNTIYF
NA TRBJ1-2 NA TRBV5-6 TGTGCCAGCAGCTCAGTGACACCTAACTATGGCTACACCTTC CASSSVTPNYGYTF
once TRBJ2-3 NA TRBV5-1 TGCGCCAGCAGCCCACCGAGCGGCGGCACAGATACGCAGTATTTT CASSPPSGGTDTQYF
NA TRBJ1-2 NA TRBV27 TGTGCCAGCAGTTTCGCAGGGAACTATGGCTACACCTTC CASSFAGNYGYTF
NA TRBJ2-7 NA TRBV28 TGTGCCAGCAGTTTATCCCGGGACCCCTACGAGCAGTACTTC CASSLSRDPYEQYF
NA TRBJ2-7 NA TRBV25-1 TGTGCCAGCAGTGAATTAGAACTAGCCTCCGAGCAGTACTTC CASSELELASEQYF
NA TRBJ2-1 NA TRBV7-2 TGTGCCAGCAGCTTAGAAACCTCCTACAATGAGCAGTTCTTC CASSLETSYNEQFF
NA TRBJ2-1 TRBD2 TRBV28 TGTGCCAGCAGGCCAGCGGGGGCGAGCTCCTACAATGAGCAGTTCTTC CASRPAGASSYNEQFF
NA TRBJ2-7 NA TRBV19 TGTGCCAGTAGTACGGCAGGGGGGTACGAGCAGTACTTC CASSTAGGYEQYF
few TRBJ1-1 NA TRBV7-3 TGTGCCAGCAGCGGGGCCCTTGAAGCTTTCTTT CASSGALEAFF
NA TRBJ2-7 NA TRBV5-1 TGCGCCAGCAGTGCGGCCCCTGAAGCCGAGCAGTACTTC CASSAAPEAEQYF
NA TRBJ1-2 NA TRBV4-1 TGCGCCAGCAGCCAAGGTTCCAGCGTCAACTATGGCTACACCTTC CASSQGSSVNYGYTF
once TRBJ2-4 NA TRBV4-3 TGCGCCAGCAGCCAAGTTGGGGGGTCAGACATTCAGTACTTC CASSQVGGSDIQYF
NA TRBJ2-2 TRBD1 TRBV2 TGTGCCAGCATCGCACAGGGGGCCGGGGAGCTGTTTTTT CASIAQGAGELFF
NA TRBJ2-1 NA TRBV6-4 TGTGCCAGCAGTGTAATGGCGGGACCATACAATGAGCAGTTCTTC CASSVMAGPYNEQFF
NA TRBJ1-1 NA TRBV7-3 TGTGCCAGCAGCCGCGATGGGGGCTCGAACGCTGAAGCTTTCTTT CASSRDGGSNAEAFF
once TRBJ1-2 NA TRBV28 TGTGCCAGCAGATTCGACAGTAACCGGGGCTACACCTTC CASRFDSNRGYTF
NA TRBJ2-2 NA TRBV28 TGTGCCGTGGAGGGGCGGAACACCGGGGAGCTGTTTTTT CAVEGRNTGELFF
few TRBJ2-2 NA TRBV5-8 TGTGCCAGCATGGGGACTGGGAACACCGGGGAGCTGTTTTTT CASMGTGNTGELFF
NA TRBJ1-2 TRBD1 TRBV29-1 TGCAGCGTACTGGGACAGTTCGGGGGCTACACCTTC CSVLGQFGGYTF
NA TRBJ2-3 NA TRBV9 TGTGCCAGCAGCGTAGGCTCCCCCTGGGGAACAGATACGCAGTATTTT CASSVGSPWGTDTQYF
NA TRBJ1-5 TRBD1 TRBV30 TGTGCCTGGAGTGGGGGACAGGGGGAGCGGCAGCCCCAGCATTTT CAWSGGQGERQPQHF
NA TRBJ2-4 NA TRBV7-2 TGTGCCAGCAGCTTAGCGGACAGAAAAAACATTCAGTACTTC CASSLADRKNIQYF
few TRBJ2-1 NA TRBV11-2 TGTGCCAGCAGCTTAGATCAGGGTTACAATGAGCAGTTCTTC CASSLDQGYNEQFF
NA TRBJ1-2 NA TRBV28 TGTGCCAGCAGAACGACAGCCCCTTATGGCTACACCTTC CASRTTAPYGYTF
NA TRBJ1-1 TRBD1 TRBV28 TGTGCCAGCAGTCACCCGGCAGGGGGCACTGAAGCTTTCTTT CASSHPAGGTEAFF
few TRBJ2-2 TRBD2 TRBV2 TGTGCCAGCATACGTCGAGCGGGAGCCGGGGAGCTGTTTTTT CASIRRAGAGELFF
NA TRBJ1-5 NA TRBV27 TGTGCCAGCAGTTACTCCAGGGGCAATCAGCCCCAGCATTTT CASSYSRGNQPQHF
NA TRBJ2-1 TRBD2 TRBV7-3 TGTGCCAGCAGCTTAACGGGTCTAGCGGGAGTGAATGAGCAGTTCTTC CASSLTGLAGVNEQFF
NA TRBJ1-5 NA TRBV7-2 TGTGCCAGCAGCTTTAAGTCAGGGAGGGGTCAGCCCCAGCATTTT CASSFKSGRGQPQHF
NA TRBJ1-4 NA TRBV7-9 TGTGCCAGCAGTTTACTGGGGGCGGGTGAAAAACTGTTTTTT CASSLLGAGEKLFF
NA TRBJ1-2 NA TRBV4-1 TGCGCCAGCAGCCAAGATCCCGGCAGGCAATCTTATGGCTACACCTTC CASSQDPGRQSYGYTF
NA TRBJ2-4 NA TRBV25-1 TGTGCCAGCAGTGAATCCCACAGGGTGCCCAAAAACATTCAGTACTTC CASSESHRVPKNIQYF
NA TRBJ2-7 TRBD1 TRBV6-4 TGTGCCAGCAGGGACAGGCTCTACGAGCAGTACTTC CASRDRLYEQYF
NA TRBJ1-3 NA TRBV4-1 TGCGCCAGCAGCCAAGAATCAGGGTGGTCTGGAAACACCATATATTTT CASSQESGWSGNTIYF
many TRBJ1-1 TRBD1 TRBV27 TGTGCCAGCAGTTGGGACAGGGGGCCGGGGACTGAAGCTTTCTTT CASSWDRGPGTEAFF
NA TRBJ2-5 NA TRBV25-1 TGTGCCAGCAGTGAAGGGGGCTTGGGGGCCGGCGGAGAGACCCAGTACTTC CASSEGGLGAGGETQYF